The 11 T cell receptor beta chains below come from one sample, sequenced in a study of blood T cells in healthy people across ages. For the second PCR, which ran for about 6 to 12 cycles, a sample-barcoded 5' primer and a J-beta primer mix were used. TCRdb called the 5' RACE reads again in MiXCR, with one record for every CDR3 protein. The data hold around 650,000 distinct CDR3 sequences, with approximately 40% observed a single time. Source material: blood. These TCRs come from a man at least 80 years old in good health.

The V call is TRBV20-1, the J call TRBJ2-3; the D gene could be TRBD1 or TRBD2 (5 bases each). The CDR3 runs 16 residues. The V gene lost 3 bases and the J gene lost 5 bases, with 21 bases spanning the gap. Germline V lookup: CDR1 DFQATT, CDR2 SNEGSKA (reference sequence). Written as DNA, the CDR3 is TGCAGTGCTAGCGATTGGGGGAGAATAAAAGGAGATACGCAGTATTTT. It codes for CSASDWGRIKGDTQYF.

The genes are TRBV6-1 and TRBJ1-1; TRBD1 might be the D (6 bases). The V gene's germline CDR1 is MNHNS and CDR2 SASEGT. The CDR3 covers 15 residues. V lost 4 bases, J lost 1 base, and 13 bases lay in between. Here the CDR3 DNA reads TGTGCCAGCAGTGCCTCGGGGGCGGGGAACACTGAAGCTTTCTTT. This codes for CASSASGAGNTEAFF.

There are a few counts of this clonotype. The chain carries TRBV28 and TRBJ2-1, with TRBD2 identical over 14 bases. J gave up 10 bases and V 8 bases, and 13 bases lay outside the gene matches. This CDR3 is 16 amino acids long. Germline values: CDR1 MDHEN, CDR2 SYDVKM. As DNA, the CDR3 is TGTGCCAGCCCCCCGGGACTAGCGGGAGTTCTCGCCGAGCAGTTCTTC. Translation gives CASPPGLAGVLAEQFF.

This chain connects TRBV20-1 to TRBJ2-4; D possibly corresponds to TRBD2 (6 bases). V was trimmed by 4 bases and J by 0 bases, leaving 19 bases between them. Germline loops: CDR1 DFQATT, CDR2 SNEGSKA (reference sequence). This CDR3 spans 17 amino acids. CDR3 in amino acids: CSATRRAGTLAKNIQYF. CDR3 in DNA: TGCAGTGCTACCCGGAGGGCCGGCACTTTAGCCAAAAACATTCAGTACTTC.

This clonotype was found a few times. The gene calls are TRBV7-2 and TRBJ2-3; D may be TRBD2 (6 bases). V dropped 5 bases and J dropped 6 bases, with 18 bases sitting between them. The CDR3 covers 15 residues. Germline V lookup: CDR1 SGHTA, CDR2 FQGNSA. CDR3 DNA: TGTGCCAGCAGCCCCCAGACTAGTCGAGGGGATACGCAGTATTTT. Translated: CASSPQTSRGDTQYF.

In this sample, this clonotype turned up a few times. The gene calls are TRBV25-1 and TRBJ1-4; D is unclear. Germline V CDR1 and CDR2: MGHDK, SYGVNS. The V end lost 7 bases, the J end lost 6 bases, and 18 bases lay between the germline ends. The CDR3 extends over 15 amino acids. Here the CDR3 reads CASTKTGNPYEKLFF. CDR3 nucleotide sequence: TGTGCCAGCACGAAAACTGGGAACCCTTATGAAAAACTGTTTTTT.

CDR3 residues: CASSPNRGVPNYGYTF. The CDR3 DNA sequence: TGTGCCAGCAGCCCTAACAGGGGAGTCCCTAACTATGGCTACACCTTC. V is TRBV11-2 and J is TRBJ1-2, with 7 nucleotides matching TRBD1. After removal of 5 bases from V and 0 bases from J, the junction contained 9 bases not matched to a gene. Germline CDR1 is SGHAT and CDR2 is FQNNGV. This CDR3 region has 16 residues. Full variable domain (rest looked up from reference TRBV11-2 and TRBJ1-2): EAGVAQSPRYKIIEKRQSVAFWCNPISGHATLYWYQQILGQGPKLLIQFQNNGVVDDSQLPKDRFSAERLKGVDSTLKIQPAKLEDSAVYLCASSPNRGVPNYGYTFGSGTRLTVV.

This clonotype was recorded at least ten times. CDR3 sequence (DNA): TGCAGCGTTGAGGGTCAGGGAGCCTACGAGCAGTACTTC. This codes for CSVEGQGAYEQYF. The rearrangement links TRBV29-1 to TRBJ2-7, with D perhaps matching TRBD1 or TRBD2 (5 bases each). The length of the CDR3 is 13 residues. V gave up 3 bases and J gave up 2 bases, with 11 bases separating them. Germline V gives CDR1 SQVTM, CDR2 ANQGSEA.

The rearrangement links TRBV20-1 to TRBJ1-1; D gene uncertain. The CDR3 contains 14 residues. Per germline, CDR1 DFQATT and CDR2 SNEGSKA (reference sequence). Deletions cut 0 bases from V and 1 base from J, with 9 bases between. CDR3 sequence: CSAREATKNTEAFF. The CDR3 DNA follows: TGCAGTGCTAGAGAGGCCACCAAGAACACTGAAGCTTTCTTT.

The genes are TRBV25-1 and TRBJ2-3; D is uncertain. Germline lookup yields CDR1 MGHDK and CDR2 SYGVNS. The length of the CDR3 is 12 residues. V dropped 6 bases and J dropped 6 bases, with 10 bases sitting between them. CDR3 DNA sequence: TGTGCCAGCAGCTCGGTTCCTGATACGCAGTATTTT. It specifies CASSSVPDTQYF.

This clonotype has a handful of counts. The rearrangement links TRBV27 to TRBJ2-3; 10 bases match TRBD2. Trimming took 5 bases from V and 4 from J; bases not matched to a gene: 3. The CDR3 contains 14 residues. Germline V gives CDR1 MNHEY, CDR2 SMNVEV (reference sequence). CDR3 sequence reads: CASSGGLAPDTQYF. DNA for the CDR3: TGTGCCAGCAGTGGGGGACTAGCGCCAGATACGCAGTATTTT.